This note documents a single T cell receptor beta chain sequence. Its specificity is not known. This sample is drawn from a study of beta chain features in type 1 diabetes. Per the germline V gene, CDR1 is MNHNS and CDR2 is SASEGT. CDR3 length equals 14 residues. V lost 4 bases, J lost 2 bases, and 4 bases stayed unmatched. TCRB transcripts that were expressed got sequenced, as all of the isolated RNA had been reverse transcribed. Repertoires were generated with immunoSEQ multiplex PCR, while TCRdb's copy carries only in-frame clones and drops some. This sample has roughly 180,000 clones; approximately 13% occur once, and the top ten carry 0.62%. Notes on the study in general: cDNA-based sequencing might over-represent cells highly expressing TCR.

The gene calls are TRBV6-1 and TRBJ2-7; 8 bases line up with TRBD1. The receptor comes from a young woman in good health. Sequenced input: central memory CD4+ T cells from blood. CDR3 sequence: CASSVRTGTYEQYF. The CDR3 DNA is TGTGCCAGCAGTGTAAGGACAGGGACCTACGAGCAGTACTTC.